This TCR beta chain derives from a study of T-cell memory formation after mild COVID-19. Study-wide results and limits: CD8+ contracting clones occupied EMRA, while CD4+ ones occupied mainly CM and EM.

One entry per CDR3 protein, called by TCRdb with MiXCR from the 5' RACE reads. The sample lists around 100,000 distinct CDR3 sequences; roughly 11% were seen once. Germline loops: CDR1 MNHNY, CDR2 SVGAGI (reference sequence). This CDR3 region has 15 residues. The ends were cut back, 5 bases at V and 2 bases at J, with 14 bases in the middle. In its sample, this clonotype was seen a few times. Its antigen remains unknown. This sequence joins TRBV6-6 and TRBJ2-3; D may be TRBD2 (6 bases). The clonotype was recovered from a young man who had mild COVID-19 (a few samples of this study predate the infection). Cell type and time point are not known. Sequenced: PBMCs or a T cell subset sorted from them (not recorded which). This chain's CDR3 is CASSTGLFLTDTQYF. In DNA form, the CDR3 reads TGTGCCAGCAGTACGGGACTCTTCCTCACAGATACGCAGTATTTT.